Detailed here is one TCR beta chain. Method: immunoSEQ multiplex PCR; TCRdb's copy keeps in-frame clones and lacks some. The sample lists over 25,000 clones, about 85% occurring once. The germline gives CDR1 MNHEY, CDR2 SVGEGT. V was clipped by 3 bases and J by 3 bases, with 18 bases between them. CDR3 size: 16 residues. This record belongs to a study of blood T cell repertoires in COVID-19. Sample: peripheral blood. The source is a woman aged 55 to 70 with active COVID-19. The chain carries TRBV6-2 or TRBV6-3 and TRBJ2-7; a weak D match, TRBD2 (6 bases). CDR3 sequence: CASSYRRGGVNYEQYF. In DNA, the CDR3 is TGTGCCAGCAGTTATCGAAGGGGCGGGGTGAACTACGAGCAGTACTTC.